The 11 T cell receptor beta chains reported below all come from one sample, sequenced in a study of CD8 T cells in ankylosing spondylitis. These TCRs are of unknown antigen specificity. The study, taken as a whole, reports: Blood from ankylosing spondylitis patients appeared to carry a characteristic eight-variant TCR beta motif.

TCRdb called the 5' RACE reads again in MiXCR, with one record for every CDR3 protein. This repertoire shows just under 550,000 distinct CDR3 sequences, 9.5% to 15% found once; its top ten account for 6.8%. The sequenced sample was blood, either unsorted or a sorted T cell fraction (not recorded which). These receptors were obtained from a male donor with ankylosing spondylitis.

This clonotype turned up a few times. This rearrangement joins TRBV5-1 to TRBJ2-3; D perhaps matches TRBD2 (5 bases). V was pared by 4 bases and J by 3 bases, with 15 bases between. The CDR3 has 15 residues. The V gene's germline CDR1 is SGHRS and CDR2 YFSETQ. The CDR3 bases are TGCGCCAGCAGCGCCGGTGCGGGTTTGACAGATACGCAGTATTTT. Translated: CASSAGAGLTDTQYF.

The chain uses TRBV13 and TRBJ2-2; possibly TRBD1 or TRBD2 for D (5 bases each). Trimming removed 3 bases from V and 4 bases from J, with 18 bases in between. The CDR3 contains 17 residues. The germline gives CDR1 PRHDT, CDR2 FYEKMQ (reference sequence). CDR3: CASSLGRGAGLTGELFF. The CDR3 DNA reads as TGTGCCAGCAGCTTGGGGCGAGGGGCCGGCCTCACCGGGGAGCTGTTTTTT.

CDR3 nucleotides: TGTGCCAGCAGGCCTTTCGGGGGAGGGCAGACCCAGTACTTC. Residues: CASRPFGGGQTQYF. This sequence joins TRBV11-1 and TRBJ2-5; TRBD2 agrees at 7 bases. The ends lost 6 bases at V and 6 bases at J; junction bases unmatched: 10. The CDR3 is 14 residues long. Germline CDR1 SGHAT, CDR2 FQDESV (reference sequence).

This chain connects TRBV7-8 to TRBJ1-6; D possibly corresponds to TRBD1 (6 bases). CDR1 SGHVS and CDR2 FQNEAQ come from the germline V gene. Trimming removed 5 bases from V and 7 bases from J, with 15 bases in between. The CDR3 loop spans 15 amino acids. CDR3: CASSAEDSRNSPLHF. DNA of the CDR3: TGTGCCAGCAGCGCCGAGGACAGCCGGAATTCACCCCTCCACTTT. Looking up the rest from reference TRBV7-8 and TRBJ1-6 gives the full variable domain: GAGVSQSPRYKVAKRGQDVALRCDPISGHVSLFWYQQALGQGPEFLTYFQNEAQLDKSGLPSDRFFAERPEGSVSTLKIQRTQQEDSAVYLCASSAEDSRNSPLHFGNGTRLTVT.

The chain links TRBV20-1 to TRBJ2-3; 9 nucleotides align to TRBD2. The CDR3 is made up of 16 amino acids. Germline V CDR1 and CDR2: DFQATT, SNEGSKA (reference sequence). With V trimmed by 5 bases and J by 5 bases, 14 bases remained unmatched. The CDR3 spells CSADQMREGTKDTQYF. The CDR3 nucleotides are TGCAGTGCTGACCAAATGCGGGAGGGAACCAAAGATACGCAGTATTTT.

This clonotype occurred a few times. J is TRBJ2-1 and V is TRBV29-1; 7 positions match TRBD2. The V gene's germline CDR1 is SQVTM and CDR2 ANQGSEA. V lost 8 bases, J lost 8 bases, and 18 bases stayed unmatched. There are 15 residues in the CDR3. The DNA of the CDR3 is TGCAGCCAGAGACCTTTTGCGGGGGTTTCAGATGAGCAGTTCTTC. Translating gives CSQRPFAGVSDEQFF.

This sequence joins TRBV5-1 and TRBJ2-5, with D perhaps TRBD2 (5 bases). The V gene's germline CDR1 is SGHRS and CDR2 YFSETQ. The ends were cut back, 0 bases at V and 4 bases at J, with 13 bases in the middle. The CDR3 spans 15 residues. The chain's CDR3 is CASSLVLEVIETQYF. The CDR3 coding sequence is TGCGCCAGCAGCTTGGTACTAGAAGTAATAGAGACCCAGTACTTC. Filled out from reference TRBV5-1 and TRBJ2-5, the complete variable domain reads KAGVTQTPRYLIKTRGQQVTLSCSPISGHRSVSWYQQTPGQGLQFLFEYFSETQRNKGNFPGRFSGRQFSNSRSEMNVSTLELGDSALYLCASSLVLEVIETQYFGPGTRLLVL.

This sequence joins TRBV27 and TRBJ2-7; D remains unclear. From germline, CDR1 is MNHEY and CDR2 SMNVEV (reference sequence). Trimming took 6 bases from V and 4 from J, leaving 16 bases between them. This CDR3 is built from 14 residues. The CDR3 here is CASSSIPNTYEQYF. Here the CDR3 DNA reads TGTGCCAGCAGCAGCATTCCTAATACTTACGAGCAGTACTTC.

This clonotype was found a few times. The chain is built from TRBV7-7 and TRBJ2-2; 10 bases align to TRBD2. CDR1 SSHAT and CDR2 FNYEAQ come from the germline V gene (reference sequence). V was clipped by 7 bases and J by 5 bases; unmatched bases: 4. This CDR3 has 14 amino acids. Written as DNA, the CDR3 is TGTGCCAGCACGAAGCGGGAGGGAACCGGGGAGCTGTTTTTT. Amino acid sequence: CASTKREGTGELFF.

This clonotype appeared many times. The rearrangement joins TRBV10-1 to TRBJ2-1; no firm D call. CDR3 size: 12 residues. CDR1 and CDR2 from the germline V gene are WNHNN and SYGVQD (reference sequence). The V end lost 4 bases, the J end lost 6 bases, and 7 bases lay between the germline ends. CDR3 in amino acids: CASSGSTNEQFF. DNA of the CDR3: TGCGCCAGCAGTGGTAGCACCAATGAGCAGTTCTTC.

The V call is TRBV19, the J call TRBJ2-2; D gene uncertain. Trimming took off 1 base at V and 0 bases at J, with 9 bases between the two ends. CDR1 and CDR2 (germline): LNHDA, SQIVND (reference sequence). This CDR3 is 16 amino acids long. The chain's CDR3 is CASSIAAAANTGELFF. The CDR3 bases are TGTGCCAGTAGTATAGCAGCTGCTGCGAACACCGGGGAGCTGTTTTTT.